The 28 T cell receptor beta chains below come from one sample, sequenced in a study of PD-1 blockade in classical Hodgkin lymphoma. This sample's time point: cycle 4 day 1 (C4D1), after 6 weeks of nivolumab. All patients experienced relapse after autologous stem cell transplantation, and brentuximab vedotin exposure was variable. Some clones are missing from TCRdb's copy, which holds only in-frame ones; the method was immunoSEQ multiplex PCR. The data contain 34,000 or so clones, around 80% of them singletons. The sample here was peripheral blood mononuclear cells (PBMCs), taken before the fourth cycle of nivolumab. The receptors derive from a human donor with classical Hodgkin lymphoma.

Only one count was recorded for this clone. Sequence at one end of the junction differs from germline and may be a read error. This specimen includes other DNA sequences encoding the same CDR3. V usage is TRBV7-3 and J usage is TRBJ1-1; no reliable D call. Germline CDR1 and CDR2: SGHTA and FQGTGA. The length of the CDR3 is 13 residues. CDR3: CASSSDSNTEAFF. In DNA, the CDR3 is TGCGCCAGCAGCTCCGACTCGAACACTGAAGCTTTCTTT. The entire variable domain, with the rest obtained from reference TRBV7-3 and TRBJ1-1, is as follows: GAGVSQTPSNKVTEKGKYVELRCDPISGHTALYWYRQSLGQGPEFLIYFQGTGAADDSGLPNDRFFAVRPEGSVSTLKIQRTERGDSAVYLCASSSDSNTEAFFGQGTRLTVV.

V usage is TRBV11-3 and J usage is TRBJ2-1; 8 bases map to TRBD2. The CDR3 extends over 15 amino acids. J gave up 5 bases and V 2 bases, and 5 bases lay outside the gene matches. CDR1 and CDR2 from the germline V gene are SGHNT and YENEEA. CDR3 sequence: CASSLFSGKHNEQFF. CDR3 coding DNA: TGTGCCAGCAGCTTATTTAGCGGGAAACACAATGAGCAGTTCTTC.

The rearrangement joins TRBV19 to TRBJ1-1; no definite D call. The V gene's germline CDR1 is LNHDA and CDR2 SQIVND (reference sequence). This CDR3 has 17 amino acids. Between the trimmed V and J ends, which lost 3 bases and 3 bases, there was a span of 20 bases. The CDR3 region has the DNA TGTGCCAGTAGTATCCAGGCCCTGTCGTGGTCTCACACTGAAGCTTTCTTT. The encoded protein is CASSIQALSWSHTEAFF.

The chain links TRBV10-3 to TRBJ2-3, with D perhaps matching TRBD2 (6 bases). The CDR3 totals 15 residues. The germline gives CDR1 ENHRY, CDR2 SYGVKD. The V and J ends lost 2 bases and 1 base respectively, with 10 bases between them. The CDR3: CAISEASDRTDTQYF. The CDR3 DNA reads TGTGCCATCAGTGAGGCTAGCGACCGCACAGATACGCAGTATTTT.

The chain carries TRBV29-1 and TRBJ1-1, with no clear D. The CDR3 loop spans 11 amino acids. V lost 7 bases, J lost 5 bases, and 11 bases lay in between. Germline lookup yields CDR1 SQVTM and CDR2 ANQGSEA. The CDR3 region has the DNA TGCAGCGGTCTCCGGGGAACTGAAGCTTTCTTT. Translating gives CSGLRGTEAFF. The variable domain in full, completed from reference TRBV29-1 and TRBJ1-1, reads SAVISQKPSRDICQRGTSLTIQCQVDSQVTMMFWYRQQPGQSLTLIATANQGSEATYESGFVIDKFPISRPNLTFSTLTVSNMSPEDSSIYLCSGLRGTEAFFGQGTRLTVV.

This clone was counted a single time. The rearrangement uses TRBV4-3 and TRBJ1-1; a possible D gene is TRBD1 (6 bases). Germline CDR1 reads LGHNA; CDR2 reads YSLEER. This CDR3 is 13 amino acids long. V was clipped by 1 base and J by 7 bases, with 10 bases between them. CDR3 residues: CASSQGGHDEAFF. In nucleotides, the CDR3 is TGCGCCAGCAGCCAAGGGGGGCACGATGAAGCTTTCTTT.

In its sample, this clone was seen a few times. The chain couples TRBV4-3 to TRBJ2-1; tentative D call: TRBD1 (5 bases). Germline CDR1 LGHNA, CDR2 YSLEER. Trimming stripped 0 bases from V and 8 bases from J, with 11 bases between. The CDR3 totals 14 residues. The chain's CDR3 is CASSQEQGSDEQFF. CDR3 in DNA: TGCGCCAGCAGCCAAGAGCAGGGATCGGATGAGCAGTTCTTC.

J is TRBJ2-2 and V is TRBV12-5; the D gene is possibly TRBD1 (5 bases). CDR3 length: 16 amino acids. V was shortened by 4 bases and J by 5 bases, with 17 bases between the two germline ends. CDR1 LGHNT and CDR2 FRNRAP come from the germline V gene. The DNA for the CDR3 is TGTGCTAGTGGTTCCCTTTTGGGGCTCAGGACCGGGGAGCTGTTTTTT. This sequence encodes CASGSLLGLRTGELFF.

This clone turned up a few times. The V call is TRBV6-6, the J call TRBJ2-7; D is unclear. Per germline, CDR1 MNHNY and CDR2 SVGAGI (reference sequence). Trimming removed 5 bases from V and 4 bases from J, with 9 bases in between. This CDR3 region has 12 residues. CDR3 in amino acids: CASSQDGYEQYV. The CDR3 DNA is TGTGCCAGCAGTCAAGACGGGTACGAGCAGTACGTC.

This chain joins TRBV6-6 and TRBJ2-2; D may correspond to TRBD1 or TRBD2 (6 bases each). Per the germline V gene, CDR1 is MNHNY and CDR2 is SVGAGI (reference sequence). This CDR3 has 13 amino acids. With 8 bases removed from V and 6 bases from J, the gap between germline ends came to 13 bases. The CDR3 nucleotides are TGTGCCAGCGTGGAGGGGGGCGCCGGGGAGCTGTTTTTT. Amino acid sequence: CASVEGGAGELFF.

This chain joins TRBV2 and TRBJ2-4; D ambiguous. Deletions cut 2 bases from V and 2 bases from J, with 13 bases between. The CDR3 has 16 residues. Germline assignment: CDR1 SNHLY and CDR2 FYNNEI. CDR3 in amino acids: CASSERKSSSKNIQYF. CDR3 bases: TGTGCCAGCAGTGAAAGGAAGAGTTCGTCCAAAAACATTCAGTACTTC.

The chain is built from TRBV30 and TRBJ2-7, with D possibly TRBD2 on 6 matching bases. Trimming removed 0 bases at V and 3 bases at J, with 18 bases between. Germline V CDR1 and CDR2: GTSNPN, SVGIG (reference sequence). The CDR3 runs 16 residues. The CDR3 sequence is CAWSVSGLPVGYEQYF. CDR3 nucleotide sequence: TGTGCCTGGAGTGTATCGGGACTGCCCGTAGGCTACGAGCAGTACTTC.

The V and J genes are TRBV7-2 and TRBJ2-2, with no clear D. This CDR3 has 15 amino acids. V gave up 1 base and J gave up 4 bases, with 10 bases separating them. Germline-derived CDR1 and CDR2 are SGHTA and FQGNSA. The CDR3 DNA reads TGTGCCAGCAGCTTAGTTTCCCACCTCACCGGGGAGCTGTTTTTT. It is translated as CASSLVSHLTGELFF. Drawing the rest from reference TRBV7-2 and TRBJ2-2, the complete variable domain is GAGVSQSPSNKVTEKGKDVELRCDPISGHTALYWYRQSLGQGLEFLIYFQGNSAPDKSGLPSDRFSAERTGGSVSTLTIQRTQQEDSAVYLCASSLVSHLTGELFFGEGSRLTVL.

The chain recombines TRBV29-1 with TRBJ2-3; D remains unclear. V was cut by 2 bases and J by 6 bases, with 6 bases left in between. The CDR3 has 11 amino acids. The germline gives CDR1 SQVTM, CDR2 ANQGSEA. The CDR3 region has the DNA TGCAGCGTTGAAAATGGGGATACGCAGTATTTT. Protein product: CSVENGDTQYF.

The chain joins TRBV15 to TRBJ2-5; either TRBD1 or TRBD2 may supply D (6 bases each). This CDR3 is built from 13 residues. In germline, CDR1 is LNHNV, CDR2 YYDKDF (reference sequence). V lost 5 bases to trimming and J lost 4 bases, with 11 bases between them. The CDR3 nucleotides are TGTGCCACCAGCGTCAGGGGAGGAGAGACCCAGTACTTC. Residues: CATSVRGGETQYF.

The chain joins TRBV19 to TRBJ2-1; 9 positions match TRBD2. V shed 5 bases, J shed 7 bases, and the junction held 9 bases outside the gene matches. Germline CDR1 LNHDA, CDR2 SQIVND (reference sequence). CDR3 length: 15 amino acids. CDR3 loop: CASSGFSGSSNEQFF. The CDR3 DNA follows: TGTGCCAGTAGTGGCTTTAGCGGGAGTAGTAATGAGCAGTTCTTC.

The chain carries TRBV7-2 and TRBJ1-4, with a tentative D call TRBD1 (6 bases). Germline V CDR1 and CDR2: SGHTA, FQGNSA. The V and J ends lost 0 bases and 2 bases respectively, with 10 bases between them. The CDR3 spans 16 residues. CDR3 DNA sequence: TGTGCCAGCAGCTTAGCGACAGGTCTGACTAATGAAAAACTGTTTTTT. It encodes CASSLATGLTNEKLFF.

The chain has TRBV5-6 and TRBJ1-5; D is perhaps TRBD1 (6 bases). V was cut by 4 bases and J by 6 bases, with 11 bases left in between. Per germline, CDR1 SGHDT and CDR2 YYEEEE. The CDR3 covers 13 residues. The CDR3 reads CASSQGFSQPQHF. CDR3 DNA: TGTGCCAGCAGCCAGGGGTTTAGTCAGCCCCAGCATTTT.

The chain joins TRBV18 to TRBJ2-1; 9 bases map to TRBD2. V was clipped by 3 bases and J by 6 bases; unmatched bases: 3. The V gene's germline CDR1 is KGHSH and CDR2 LQKENI. CDR3 length equals 14 residues. CDR3 residues: CASSPREGPNEQFF. The CDR3 DNA reads as TGTGCCAGCTCACCGCGGGAGGGCCCCAATGAGCAGTTCTTC.

The chain has TRBV7-9 and TRBJ2-1; D is unresolved. The V gene lost 3 bases and the J gene lost 8 bases, with 11 bases spanning the gap. Germline V gene lookup returns CDR1 SEHNR and CDR2 FQNEAQ (reference sequence). This CDR3 is 13 amino acids long. The chain's CDR3 is CASSFSSGHEQFF. The CDR3 region has the DNA TGTGCCAGCAGCTTTTCCAGTGGCCATGAGCAGTTCTTC.

The chain couples TRBV7-4 to TRBJ1-5, with 8 bases that match TRBD1. The length of the CDR3 is 16 residues. Germline-derived CDR1 and CDR2 are SGHVT and SQSDAQ. Trimming at V came to 5 bases and at J to 0 bases, leaving 6 bases not matched to a gene. In nucleotides, the CDR3 is TGTGCCAGCAGCCCGTACGACAGGGGTAGCAATCAGCCCCAGCATTTT. Protein product: CASSPYDRGSNQPQHF.

The chain recombines TRBV4-3 with TRBJ1-5; no clear D gene. The germline V gene has CDR1 LGHNA and CDR2 YSLEER. The CDR3 has 15 residues. V shed 3 bases and J shed 5 bases, with 14 bases lying between them. CDR3 in DNA: TGCGCCAGCAGCCAGGAGCCATTAGACCATCAGCCCCAGCATTTT. Translated: CASSQEPLDHQPQHF.

V is TRBV29-1 and J is TRBJ2-4, with D possibly matching TRBD1 (6 bases). The V gene lost 7 bases and the J gene lost 7 bases, with 14 bases spanning the gap. This CDR3 has 12 residues. Germline V CDR1 and CDR2: SQVTM, ANQGSEA. The CDR3 region has the DNA TGCAGCGCTTCAGGGGCAGGGAACATTCAGTACTTC. Translated: CSASGAGNIQYF.

V usage is TRBV27 and J usage is TRBJ2-3; D may be TRBD1 (6 bases). The CDR3 sequence is 13 residues long. V was trimmed by 2 bases and J by 3 bases, leaving 6 bases between them. Germline V gene data show CDR1 as MNHEY and CDR2 as SMNVEV (reference sequence). DNA for the CDR3: TGTGCCAGCAGTTTAAGGGGGACAGATACGCAGTATTTT. Protein: CASSLRGTDTQYF.

The chain carries TRBV10-3 and TRBJ1-1; D possibly corresponds to TRBD1 (6 bases). The ends were cut back, 5 bases at V and 1 base at J, with 11 bases in the middle. This CDR3 is built from 14 residues. Germline V gene sequence: CDR1 ENHRY, CDR2 SYGVKD. The DNA for the CDR3 is TGTGCCATCAGTAAGACAGGCCCGAACACTGAAGCTTTCTTT. This encodes CAISKTGPNTEAFF.

V and J are TRBV27 and TRBJ2-5; D gene unclear. The V end was cut by 4 bases, the J end by 5 bases, with 14 bases between. The CDR3 is made up of 14 amino acids. Germline V gene data show CDR1 as MNHEY and CDR2 as SMNVEV (reference sequence). CDR3 sequence (DNA): TGTGCCAGCAGTTCGCACAGTCGGTCCGAGACCCAGTACTTC. Translating gives CASSSHSRSETQYF.

This chain joins TRBV28 and TRBJ2-3; 9 bases map to TRBD1. The CDR3 has 14 residues. V lost 2 bases, J lost 4 bases, and 1 base stayed unmatched. The germline gives CDR1 MDHEN, CDR2 SYDVKM. The CDR3 reads CASSLRQGADTQYF. The CDR3 DNA follows: TGTGCCAGCAGTTTAAGACAGGGGGCAGATACGCAGTATTTT.

The chain is built from TRBV5-1 and TRBJ2-7; D tentatively reads TRBD1 or TRBD2 (5 bases each). Germline V gene sequence: CDR1 SGHRS, CDR2 YFSETQ. The V gene lost 0 bases and the J gene lost 9 bases, with 13 bases spanning the gap. The CDR3 consists of 13 residues. The CDR3 here is CASSLDSSGGQYF. For the CDR3, the DNA is TGCGCCAGCAGCTTGGACAGTTCTGGGGGGCAGTACTTC. The variable domain in full, completed from reference TRBV5-1 and TRBJ2-7, reads KAGVTQTPRYLIKTRGQQVTLSCSPISGHRSVSWYQQTPGQGLQFLFEYFSETQRNKGNFPGRFSGRQFSNSRSEMNVSTLELGDSALYLCASSLDSSGGQYFGPGTRLTVT.